Presented here are 10 T cell receptor beta chains from one specimen sequenced in a study of cytomegalovirus exposure and HLA in healthy donors. With 60 Vbeta and 13 Jbeta primers, the PCR was carried out. Sequencing was performed with immunoSEQ multiplex PCR; in TCRdb, only in-frame clones are kept and a portion is missing. The table records over 100,000 clones, about 62% of them present only once. The sequencing sample was made of PBMCs. The receptor source for this set is a woman aged 40 to 49 in good health and CMV-seropositive.

This clone was seen a few times. The gene calls are TRBV28 and TRBJ2-5; D uncertain. With 2 bases removed from V and 1 base from J, the gap between germline ends came to 8 bases. The CDR3 is 14 residues long. Germline CDR1 MDHEN, CDR2 SYDVKM. CDR3 nucleotides: TGTGCCAGCAGTTTAGTCGCAGTCCAAGAGACCCAGTACTTC. Translating gives CASSLVAVQETQYF. Filled out from reference TRBV28 and TRBJ2-5, the complete variable domain reads DVKVTQSSRYLVKRTGEKVFLECVQDMDHENMFWYRQDPGLGLRLIYFSYDVKMKEKGDIPEGYSVSREKKERFSLILESASTNQTSMYLCASSLVAVQETQYFGPGTRLLVL.

The chain employs TRBV27 and TRBJ2-2; possibly TRBD1 for D (5 bases). Trimming took off 3 bases at V and 10 bases at J, with 18 bases between the two ends. CDR3 size: 15 residues. From germline, CDR1 is MNHEY and CDR2 SMNVEV (reference sequence). The CDR3 is CASSLFPRVGSELFF. The CDR3 nucleotides are TGTGCCAGCAGTTTGTTTCCCAGGGTAGGATCGGAGCTGTTTTTT.

This rearrangement joins TRBV27 to TRBJ2-2; tentatively, D is TRBD1 (6 bases). The germline V gene encodes CDR1 MNHEY and CDR2 SMNVEV (reference sequence). The CDR3 length is 16 residues. V lost 3 bases to trimming and J lost 3 bases, with 14 bases between them. CDR3 sequence reads: CASSFWFEGDTGELFF. Written as DNA, the CDR3 is TGTGCCAGCAGTTTCTGGTTTGAGGGGGACACCGGGGAGCTGTTTTTT.

This clone was observed a few times. This chain connects TRBV6-4 to TRBJ1-4; tentatively, D is TRBD1 (5 bases). In germline, CDR1 is MRHNA, CDR2 SNTAGT. This CDR3 is built from 15 residues. V was pared by 2 bases and J by 3 bases, with 10 bases between. The CDR3 reads CASSDRSRANEKLFF. The CDR3 DNA reads as TGTGCCAGCAGTGACAGGAGCAGGGCTAATGAAAAACTGTTTTTT.

Written as DNA, the CDR3 is TGTGCCAGCTCCGGGGGCTCCTACGAGCAGTACTTC. It is translated as CASSGGSYEQYF. V usage is TRBV7-2 and J usage is TRBJ2-7, with D perhaps TRBD2 (6 bases). Trimming pared 8 bases from V and 0 bases from J, leaving 8 bases between. Germline loops: CDR1 SGHTA, CDR2 FQGNSA. CDR3 size: 12 residues. The full variable domain, completed using reference TRBV7-2 and TRBJ2-7, is GAGVSQSPSNKVTEKGKDVELRCDPISGHTALYWYRQSLGQGLEFLIYFQGNSAPDKSGLPSDRFSAERTGGSVSTLTIQRTQQEDSAVYLCASSGGSYEQYFGPGTRLTVT.

Relative to its sample, this clone is medium-sized. The genes are TRBV7-6 and TRBJ1-1; unclear D gene. The CDR3 sequence is 14 residues long. Germline CDR1 and CDR2: SGHVS and FNYEAQ. Trimming pared 2 bases from V and 1 base from J, leaving 8 bases between. CDR3 nucleotides: TGTGCCAGCAGCTTAATGGGCACGAACACTGAAGCTTTCTTT. It codes for CASSLMGTNTEAFF.

The genes are TRBV5-1 and TRBJ2-5; tentatively, D is TRBD1 (6 bases). The CDR3 length is 15 residues. CDR1 SGHRS and CDR2 YFSETQ come from the germline V gene. V lost 4 bases to trimming and J lost 4 bases, with 17 bases between them. CDR3: CASSPWGQEGETQYF. CDR3 coding DNA: TGCGCCAGCAGCCCATGGGGGCAGGAAGGAGAGACCCAGTACTTC.

The chain links TRBV11-2 to TRBJ2-5; 8 positions agree with TRBD2. This CDR3 is 14 amino acids long. CDR1 SGHAT and CDR2 FQNNGV come from the germline V gene. The V segment lost 5 bases and the J segment 4 bases; nucleotides outside the gene matches: 6. The CDR3 region is CASSRYSGGETQYF. In DNA, the CDR3 is TGTGCCAGCAGCAGGTACAGCGGGGGAGAGACCCAGTACTTC.

CDR3: CASSQEQDILGDTQYF. The DNA for the CDR3 is TGCGCCAGCAGCCAAGAACAGGACATCCTGGGAGATACGCAGTATTTT. The rearrangement joins TRBV4-1 to TRBJ2-3, with D possibly being TRBD1 (5 bases). Trimming took 0 bases from V and 5 from J, leaving 15 bases between them. CDR3 length equals 16 residues. Germline V gene lookup returns CDR1 MGHRA and CDR2 YSYEKL.

CDR3 in DNA: TGTGCCAGCAGTGAAAGGGGCCGCAATCAGCCCCAGCATTTT. This gives the protein CASSERGRNQPQHF. V and J are TRBV2 and TRBJ1-5; D is perhaps TRBD1 (5 bases). Germline assignment: CDR1 SNHLY and CDR2 FYNNEI. CDR3 size: 14 residues. Trimming shortened V by 2 bases and J by 2 bases, and 7 bases separated the two germline ends.